The 9 T cell receptor beta chains below come from one sample, sequenced in a study of blood T cells in healthy people across ages. For the second PCR, which ran for roughly 6 to 11 cycles, a sample-barcoded 5' primer and a J-beta primer mix were used. A single record per CDR3 protein comes from TCRdb applying MiXCR to the 5' RACE reads. The repertoire holds around 990,000 distinct CDR3 sequences, about 25% seen once, with approximately 0.71% in the top ten. In addition, the sample was reused for a study of T cells of mothers and their children.

Sample: blood. The receptors derive from a girl aged 2 to 10 in good health.

The chain recombines TRBV12-3 or TRBV12-4 with TRBJ1-5, with D unresolved. Trimming shortened V by 8 bases and J by 3 bases, and 8 bases separated the two germline ends. This CDR3 is built from 12 residues. Written as DNA, the CDR3 is TGTGCCAGCGGGAACCTCAATCAGCCCCAGCATTTT. Residues: CASGNLNQPQHF.

This clonotype turned up a few times. A junction end diverges from the germline sequence, so it may reflect a read error. The chain joins TRBV6-1 to TRBJ2-5, with 7 bases identical to TRBD2. The CDR3 extends over 15 amino acids. Germline CDR1 reads MNHNS; CDR2 reads SASEGT. CDR3 coding DNA: TGTGCCAGCAGTGCGGGCGGGGGATACTACAATGAGCAGCTCTTC. Translating it yields CASSAGGGYYNEQLF.

The table lists this clonotype with a few counts. The DNA for the CDR3 is TGTGCCACCAGTGATTTAGGGACCGACACAGATACGCAGTATTTT. Protein product: CATSDLGTDTDTQYF. The chain recombines TRBV24-1 with TRBJ2-3; D is possibly TRBD1 or TRBD2 (5 bases each). V dropped 1 base and J dropped 2 bases, with 9 bases sitting between them. CDR3 length equals 15 residues. Germline CDR1 KGHDR, CDR2 SFDVKD.

Here the CDR3 reads CASSRGTTYNSPLHF. DNA of the CDR3: TGTGCCAGCAGCCGGGGGACAACCTATAATTCACCCCTCCACTTT. The genes are TRBV3-1 and TRBJ1-6, with D tentatively TRBD1 (6 bases). Trimming stripped 4 bases from V and 2 bases from J, with 9 bases between. The CDR3 extends over 15 amino acids. The germline V gene encodes CDR1 LGHDT and CDR2 YNNKEL (reference sequence).

This clonotype appeared a few times. The rearrangement joins TRBV7-9 to TRBJ2-1; no definite D call. V was clipped by 4 bases and J by 7 bases, with 11 bases between them. Germline loops: CDR1 SEHNR, CDR2 FQNEAQ (reference sequence). This CDR3 spans 13 amino acids. CDR3 bases: TGTGCCAGCAGCTCGGCCTGGTCGAATGAGCAGTTCTTC. Residues: CASSSAWSNEQFF.

This clonotype was seen a few times. This chain links TRBV6-5 with TRBJ2-7; 10 bases are a match to TRBD2. Trimming took 5 bases from V and 3 from J; bases not matched to a gene: 10. CDR1 and CDR2 from the germline V gene are MNHEY and SVGAGI. The CDR3 has 16 residues. The CDR3 sequence is CASSNGNSGGIYEQYF. As DNA, the CDR3 is TGTGCCAGCAGTAACGGGAATAGCGGGGGGATCTACGAGCAGTACTTC.

The rearrangement links TRBV6-5 to TRBJ2-1, with 7 bases identical to TRBD2. Germline V gives CDR1 MNHEY, CDR2 SVGAGI. CDR3 size: 16 residues. Trimming removed 0 bases from V and 1 base from J; junction bases left unmatched: 3. CDR3 in amino acids: CASSYSGGGSYNEQFF. The CDR3 nucleotides read TGTGCCAGCAGTTACTCAGGCGGGGGATCCTACAATGAGCAGTTCTTC.

V usage is TRBV4-3 and J usage is TRBJ2-7; no clear D gene. From germline, CDR1 is LGHNA and CDR2 YSLEER. The CDR3 is 14 amino acids. Trimming left V 0 bases short and J 5 bases short, with 11 bases between. Here the CDR3 reads CASSQDSVLHEQYF. In nucleotides, the CDR3 is TGCGCCAGCAGCCAAGATAGTGTACTCCACGAGCAGTACTTC.

This clonotype was counted a few times. CDR3: CAGTEQLGNTIYF. The CDR3 bases are TGTGCCGGCACTGAACAGTTAGGAAACACCATATATTTT. The chain has TRBV11-2 and TRBJ1-3; the D is unclear. CDR1 is SGHAT, CDR2 FQNNGV, per germline. V was cut by 11 bases and J by 4 bases, with 15 bases left in between. This CDR3 contains 13 residues. Full variable domain (outside the CDR3, taken from reference TRBV11-2 and TRBJ1-3): EAGVAQSPRYKIIEKRQSVAFWCNPISGHATLYWYQQILGQGPKLLIQFQNNGVVDDSQLPKDRFSAERLKGVDSTLKIQPAKLEDSAVYLCAGTEQLGNTIYFGEGSWLTVV.